Listed below are T cell receptor beta chains from one sample, sequenced in a study of regulatory T cells in long-lasting Graves disease. TCRdb independently ran MiXCR on the multiplex PCR reads; one entry per CDR3 protein. Of about 350,000 distinct CDR3 sequences listed, under 20% are singletons. These data are also associated with another study on T cells in Graves' hyperthyroidism and ophthalmopathy.

Specimen: peripheral blood mononuclear cells (PBMCs), collected at new diagnosis, from a patient treated with antithyroid drugs. The receptor source for this set is a woman aged 18-29 years with Graves disease. Each CDR3 is given with its conserved first and last residue. The D gene is left open where the match is weak. Not every row has a clone size; where given, it reads once, few, many or a size class.

CDR3nt	CDR3aa	d_gene	v_gene	j_gene	abundance
TGTGCCAGCAGCGTCCACCTCGGGGGGGCCTACAATGAGCAGCTCTTC	CASSVHLGGAYNEQLF	TRBD2	TRBV12-3/TRBV12-4	TRBJ2-1	few
TGTGCCAGCAGCTTGTCCGGGGCTTATGGCTACACCTTC	CASSLSGAYGYTF	-	TRBV11-2	TRBJ1-2	many
TGTGCCAGCTCACCCCCATTCGGTGGAACCGCCGGGGAGCTGTTTTTT	CASSPPFGGTAGELFF	-	TRBV18	TRBJ2-2	many
TGTGCCAGCAGCTTCTATAGCGGGAGGTTCTACAATGAGCAGTTCTTC	CASSFYSGRFYNEQFF	TRBD2	TRBV7-9	TRBJ2-1	many
TGTGCCACCAAGAGGGGGTCTAGCACAGATACGCAGTATTTT	CATKRGSSTDTQYF	-	TRBV7-2	TRBJ2-3	many
TGCGCCAGCAGCCCCTCTTTGTCAGGCAACGAGCAGTACTTC	CASSPSLSGNEQYF	-	TRBV4-1	TRBJ2-7	-
TGTGCCAGCAGCCATCTAGGGCCGGATTCACCCCTCCACTTT	CASSHLGPDSPLHF	-	TRBV4-2	TRBJ1-6	few
TGTGCCAGCAGCGTGAGGACAGAGAGCTACAATGAGCAGTTCTTC	CASSVRTESYNEQFF	-	TRBV9	TRBJ2-1	many
TGTGCCAGCAGTACACGGTCGGAGGGTGAAGCTTTCTTT	CASSTRSEGEAFF	-	TRBV28	TRBJ1-1	few
TGTGCCAGCTCACCTACTATCTTATCGCGAGATGAAGCTTTCTTT	CASSPTILSRDEAFF	-	TRBV18	TRBJ1-1	many
TGTGCCAGCAGTCCCACAGGGGGTAGGGGCACTGAAGCTTTCTTT	CASSPTGGRGTEAFF	TRBD1	TRBV6-2/TRBV6-3	TRBJ1-1	many
TGTGCCAGCAGTTACTCAGGGGGTGGGACCTATGGCTACACCTTC	CASSYSGGGTYGYTF	-	TRBV6-2/TRBV6-3	TRBJ1-2	-
TGTGCCAGCAGTAGGGATCCCACCGGGGAGCTGTTTTTT	CASSRDPTGELFF	-	TRBV25-1	TRBJ2-2	-
TGTGCCATCAGAAATACACAGGGATGGGCTTTCTTT	CAIRNTQGWAFF	-	TRBV10-3	TRBJ1-1	many
TGTGCCAGCAGCTTAGGAGGGTCGGGTTATGGCTACACCTTC	CASSLGGSGYGYTF	-	TRBV7-6	TRBJ1-2	many
TGTGCCAGCAGCCAAGAGATTTCCTACGAGCAGTACTTC	CASSQEISYEQYF	-	TRBV3-1	TRBJ2-7	many
TGTGCCAGCAGCTCCATTTACGAGCAGTACTTC	CASSSIYEQYF	-	TRBV3-1	TRBJ2-7	many
TGTGCCGGCACTAAGCGGGAGAGGGACTACGAGCAGTACTTC	CAGTKRERDYEQYF	TRBD2	TRBV28	TRBJ2-7	many
TGTGCCAGCGGAGGGGGCTGGGAGACCCAGTACTTC	CASGGGWETQYF	-	TRBV25-1	TRBJ2-5	-
TGTGCCAGCAGTTTACTAGGTGTAGGCGAGCAGTACTTC	CASSLLGVGEQYF	-	TRBV28	TRBJ2-7	many
TGTGCCAGCAGCAACCGACAGACCGCCCTGAACACCATATATTTT	CASSNRQTALNTIYF	-	TRBV3-1	TRBJ1-3	many
TGTGCCAGCAGCTTAGACGGATCAGTGAACACTGAAGCTTTCTTT	CASSLDGSVNTEAFF	-	TRBV7-2	TRBJ1-1	many
TGTGCCAGCAGTGAAGCGCGGGGGCAGTCCTACGAGCAGTACTTC	CASSEARGQSYEQYF	-	TRBV2	TRBJ2-7	many
TGCAGTGCTAGGGCTGACAGGGGGGGTGAAAAACTGTTTTTT	CSARADRGGEKLFF	TRBD1	TRBV20-1	TRBJ1-4	many
TGCGCCAGCAGCCAAGTAATTGGCGGGATACGAGGTTCCTACAATGAGCAGTTCTTC	CASSQVIGGIRGSYNEQFF	-	TRBV4-1	TRBJ2-1	few
TGCAGAGGGGGGGCGTTGACAGATACGCAGTATTTT	CRGGALTDTQYF	-	TRBV20-1	TRBJ2-3	many
TGTGCCAGCAGCACCCTCCCTGTGGTGAGCGGGTGGACCTACGAGCAGTACTTC	CASSTLPVVSGWTYEQYF	-	TRBV7-2	TRBJ2-7	many
TGTGCCAGCAGCGAGCTTGGGAATGAGCAGTTCTTC	CASSELGNEQFF	-	TRBV12-3/TRBV12-4	TRBJ2-1	few
TGTGCCAGCAGCCTACAAAGAAACACTGAAGCTTTCTTT	CASSLQRNTEAFF	-	TRBV5-1	TRBJ1-1	many
TGTGCCACCAGCAGAGGACTAGCGGGAGTGACAGAGACCCAGTACTTC	CATSRGLAGVTETQYF	TRBD2	TRBV15	TRBJ2-5	many
TGTGCCAGCAGCCAAGGAGGACGATTGTATACTTCACCCCTCCACTTT	CASSQGGRLYTSPLHF	-	TRBV14	TRBJ1-6	many
TGCGCCAGCAGCTTGATTGCTCCCGGAGCTGGAAACACCATATATTTT	CASSLIAPGAGNTIYF	-	TRBV5-1	TRBJ1-3	many